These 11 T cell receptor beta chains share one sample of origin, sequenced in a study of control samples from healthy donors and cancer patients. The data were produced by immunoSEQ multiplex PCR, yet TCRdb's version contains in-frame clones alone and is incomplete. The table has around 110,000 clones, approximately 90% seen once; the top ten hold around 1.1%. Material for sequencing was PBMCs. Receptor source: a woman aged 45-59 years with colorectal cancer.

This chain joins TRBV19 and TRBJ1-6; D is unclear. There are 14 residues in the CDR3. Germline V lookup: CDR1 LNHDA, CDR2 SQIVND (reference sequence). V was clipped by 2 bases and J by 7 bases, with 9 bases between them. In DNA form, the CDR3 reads TGTGCCAGTAGTATAAGCACGGGGAATTCACCCCTCCACTTT. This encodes CASSISTGNSPLHF.

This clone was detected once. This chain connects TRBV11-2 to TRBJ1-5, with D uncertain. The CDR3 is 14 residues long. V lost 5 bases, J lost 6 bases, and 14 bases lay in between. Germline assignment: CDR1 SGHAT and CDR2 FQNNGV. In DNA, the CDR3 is TGTGCCAGCAGCCCGGTTGGGGTGGGTCAGCCCCAGCATTTT. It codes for CASSPVGVGQPQHF.

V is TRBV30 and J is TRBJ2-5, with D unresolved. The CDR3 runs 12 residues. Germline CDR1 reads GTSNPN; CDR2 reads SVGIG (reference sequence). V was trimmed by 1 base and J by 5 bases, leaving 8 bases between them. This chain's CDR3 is CAWSGPPETQYF. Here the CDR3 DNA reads TGTGCCTGGAGTGGTCCCCCTGAGACCCAGTACTTC.

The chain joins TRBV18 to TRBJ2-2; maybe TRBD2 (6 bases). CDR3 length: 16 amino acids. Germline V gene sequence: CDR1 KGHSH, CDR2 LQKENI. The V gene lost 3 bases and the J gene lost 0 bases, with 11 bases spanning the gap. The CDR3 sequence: CASSPFPGANTGELFF. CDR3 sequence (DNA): TGTGCCAGCTCACCCTTTCCGGGAGCGAACACCGGGGAGCTGTTTTTT.

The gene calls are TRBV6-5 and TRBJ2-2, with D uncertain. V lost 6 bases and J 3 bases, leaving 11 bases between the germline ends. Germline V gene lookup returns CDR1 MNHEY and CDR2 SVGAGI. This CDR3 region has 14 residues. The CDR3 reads CASSLRRYTGELFF. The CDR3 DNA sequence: TGTGCCAGCAGCCTTCGACGGTACACCGGGGAGCTGTTTTTT.

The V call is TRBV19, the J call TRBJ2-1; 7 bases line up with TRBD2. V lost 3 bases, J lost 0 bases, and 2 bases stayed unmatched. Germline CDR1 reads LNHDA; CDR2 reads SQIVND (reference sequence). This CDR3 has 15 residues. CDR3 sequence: CASSMGGSSYNEQFF. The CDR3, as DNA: TGTGCCAGTAGTATGGGGGGGAGCTCCTACAATGAGCAGTTCTTC.

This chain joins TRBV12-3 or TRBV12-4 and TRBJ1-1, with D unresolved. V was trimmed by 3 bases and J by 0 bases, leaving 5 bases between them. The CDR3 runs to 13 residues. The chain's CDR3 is CASSFGLNTEAFF. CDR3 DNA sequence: TGTGCCAGCAGTTTCGGGCTGAACACTGAAGCTTTCTTT.

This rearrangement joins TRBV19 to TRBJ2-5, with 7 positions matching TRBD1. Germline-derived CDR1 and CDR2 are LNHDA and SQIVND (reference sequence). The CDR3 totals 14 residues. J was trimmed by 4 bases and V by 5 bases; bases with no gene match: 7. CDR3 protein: CASSAPGQRETQYF. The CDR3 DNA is TGTGCCAGTAGTGCCCCGGGACAGAGAGAGACCCAGTACTTC.

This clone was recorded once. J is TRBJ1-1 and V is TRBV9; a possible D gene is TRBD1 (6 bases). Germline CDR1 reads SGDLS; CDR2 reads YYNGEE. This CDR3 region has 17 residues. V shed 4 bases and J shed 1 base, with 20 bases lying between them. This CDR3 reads CASSTNRDTTRNTEAFF. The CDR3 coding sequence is TGTGCCAGCAGCACGAACCGGGACACCACAAGGAACACTGAAGCTTTCTTT. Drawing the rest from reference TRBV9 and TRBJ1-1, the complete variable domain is DSGVTQTPKHLITATGQRVTLRCSPRSGDLSVYWYQQSLDQGLQFLIQYYNGEERAKGNILERFSAQQFPDLHSELNLSSLELGDSALYFCASSTNRDTTRNTEAFFGQGTRLTVV.

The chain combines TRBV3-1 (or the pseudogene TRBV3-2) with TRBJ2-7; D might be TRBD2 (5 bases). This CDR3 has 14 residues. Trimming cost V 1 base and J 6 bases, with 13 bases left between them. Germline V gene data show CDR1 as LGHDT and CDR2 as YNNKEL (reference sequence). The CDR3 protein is CASSQGGSEGEQYF. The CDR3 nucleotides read TGTGCCAGCAGCCAAGGAGGTTCAGAGGGCGAGCAGTACTTC.

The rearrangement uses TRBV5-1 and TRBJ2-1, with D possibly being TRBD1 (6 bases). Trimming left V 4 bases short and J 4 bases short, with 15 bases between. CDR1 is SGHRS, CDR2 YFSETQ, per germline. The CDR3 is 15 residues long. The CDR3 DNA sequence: TGCGCCAGCAGCCCGCTACAGGGTGGGTACAATGAGCAGTTCTTC. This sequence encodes CASSPLQGGYNEQFF.